What follows describes a single T cell receptor (beta chain). Expressed TCRB transcripts were sequenced because the entire RNA isolate underwent reverse transcription. Sequencing used immunoSEQ multiplex PCR; TCRdb keeps in-frame clones, though not all of them. The table has 250,000 to 400,000 clones, around 15% seen once. The data originate from a study of beta chain features in type 1 diabetes. V gave up 5 bases and J gave up 0 bases; unmatched junction bases: 6. From germline, CDR1 is SNHLY and CDR2 FYNNEI. This CDR3 is built from 15 residues. The rearrangement joins TRBV2 to TRBJ2-5, with TRBD1 identical over 7 bases. This sequence was found in a man under 40 in good health. The sequenced sample consisted of central memory CD4+ T cells from blood. CDR3 protein: CASSRDQGDQETQYF. The CDR3 DNA follows: TGTGCCAGCAGTCGGGATCAGGGGGACCAAGAGACCCAGTACTTC.